This TCR beta chain emerged from a study of CD8+CD57+ T cells in acquired aplastic anemia. Study-level information: Around 3.5 ug was the average amount of DNA from sorted CD4+ and CD8+ cells. Study-level results: Controls and patients did not differ significantly in CD8+ Simpson's diversity. The number of CD8+ CDR3 sequences shared by patients and controls was twenty-nine.

This clonotype was detected many times. Its antigen is unidentified. Sequencing involved patients with CD8+CD57+ cell expansion previously shown by flow cytometry. Patients had undergone no therapy by the time their blood was sampled. The use of genomic DNA as template underpinned the TCR beta VDJ and CDR3 profiling. TCRdb reprocessed the reads with MiXCR, giving one entry per CDR3 protein. The sample records about 250,000 distinct CDR3 sequences, around half being singletons. The origin of this receptor is a human donor with aplastic anemia. Sequencing was done on a sample of sorted CD4+, CD8+, or CD8+CD57+ T cells (not recorded which) from PBMCs.

The CDR3 spells CASSVDSREFEQFF. CDR3 DNA sequence: TGTGCCAGCAGCGTAGATAGTAGGGAATTTGAGCAGTTCTTC. The chain employs TRBV9 and TRBJ2-1; D remains unclear. The V end was cut by 0 bases, the J end by 9 bases, with 13 bases between. The CDR3 has 14 amino acids. Germline-derived CDR1 and CDR2 are SGDLS and YYNGEE.